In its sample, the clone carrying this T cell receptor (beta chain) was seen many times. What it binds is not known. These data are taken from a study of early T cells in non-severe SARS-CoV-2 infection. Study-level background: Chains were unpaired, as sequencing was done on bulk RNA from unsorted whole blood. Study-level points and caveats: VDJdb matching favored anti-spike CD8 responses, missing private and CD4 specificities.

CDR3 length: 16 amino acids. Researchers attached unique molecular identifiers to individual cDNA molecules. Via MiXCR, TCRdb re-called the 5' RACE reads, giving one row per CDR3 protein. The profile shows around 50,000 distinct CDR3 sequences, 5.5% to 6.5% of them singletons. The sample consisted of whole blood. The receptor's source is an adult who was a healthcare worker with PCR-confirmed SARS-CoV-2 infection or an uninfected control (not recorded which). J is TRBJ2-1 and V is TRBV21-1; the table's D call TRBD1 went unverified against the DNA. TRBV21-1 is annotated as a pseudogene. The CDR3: CASSKDGTGSYNEQFF. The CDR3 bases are TGTGCCAGCAGCAAAGATGGGACAGGGTCCTACAATGAGCAGTTCTTC.